The T cell receptor (beta chain) described here comes from a study of shared clonotypes between healthy human individuals (dated by TCRdb to 2020 to 2022). About the full investigation: The cohort included a few men and two women between 18 and 49 years of age. To estimate repertoire size and how much clonotypes are shared between individuals, the study performed deep sequencing of blood TCR repertoires from about five healthy adults. To increase sequencing depth and limit assay-specific biases, TCR repertoire library preparation and sequencing were carried out by different laboratories using diverse techniques. Leukapheresis yielded between about 0.9 and 8.9 billion PBMCs per donor. For each donor, CD4 naive and CD4 memory were each run on three plates, CD8 naive on two plates, and CD8 memory on one plate.

Using the deep immunoSEQ assay, multiplex PCR amplified TCR CDR3 regions from genomic DNA. Genomic DNA extracted from each cell subset was distributed evenly over all wells of several immunoSEQ 96-well plates, and each plate served as one replicate. For sorted subsets, about 210 ng of genomic DNA, equivalent to tens of thousands of T cell genomes, went into each replicate PCR. Purified libraries were measured with a Qubit 3.0 fluorometer, size-checked on a Bioanalyzer 2100, and measured again with the KAPA Library Quantification kit. Each immunoSEQ 96-well plate was sequenced on its own single-read 150-cycle Illumina NextSeq 550 flow cell. In the source study's methods: Because the immunoSEQ output included only junctional sequences and no quality scores, the filtering could not be the same as the filtering used for full-length reads. To assign V/J genes and CDR3, sequences were annotated using PyIR, a Python wrapper for IgBLAST v1.9, with IMGT germline references. Reads were removed for weak V/J assignments (E-value above 1e-6), missing CDR3, stop codons, out-of-frame junctions, or ambiguous translated residues. V3J clonotypes were defined by identical inferred V gene, J gene, and CDR3 amino acid sequence. Percentage overlap between repertoires was calculated by dividing the number of shared unique clonotypes by the size of the smaller repertoire. RTK rarefaction, the Chao1 estimator, and Recon v2.1 estimates of unobserved clonotypes were used to assess repertoire richness. OLGA was used to compute generation probabilities for all TCRbeta clonotypes that the gDNA method yielded from a handful of donors. The clones in this table, taken by TCRdb from immuneACCESS, are in-frame only. Not every clone is retained; where verified, under half of the shortfall comes from an unresolved V gene, and the cause of the rest is unknown. For V, J and clone size, that table is used; D and trimming come from the DNA. This sample comprises some 2 million clones, 85% to 95% of them detected only once. 0.1% to 0.15% of the sample is in the top ten clones.

The CDR3, from cysteine to phenylalanine, totals 15 residues. CDR3 DNA is the only sequence kept; it has 45 bases, read in frame from the first base. CDR1 and CDR2 were assigned from the germline V gene (reference sequence) as MNHNY and SVGAGI. For this chain, trimming is 5 bases at the V end and 6 bases at the J end, and the number of junction bases without a gene match is 9. As to this clone: The specificity of this receptor is unknown. No per-base quality is available; no much larger clone lies one base away.

The donors were healthy, HIV-negative adults with no recently reported acute infections or vaccinations. Every donor was a Caucasian adult residing in Nashville, Tennessee, USA. CD4+ T cells were enriched through magnetic negative selection, after which naive cells were positively selected on CD45RA and the remaining negative fraction served as the memory subset. After blood collection by leukapheresis, PBMCs were isolated using Ficoll-Histopaque density gradient centrifugation and then cryopreserved in the vapor phase of liquid nitrogen. Analytical flow cytometry was used to check the purity and quantity of every magnetically sorted T cell population. Each sorted fraction had its genomic DNA isolated and then quantified by UV absorbance on a Nanodrop 2000c. Results the study describes overall, beyond this receptor: Sampling was restricted to blood, and TCR repertoires in tissues likely differ from the TCR repertoires found in blood. Naive subsets generally had larger estimated clonotype richness than memory subsets. The small number of donors limited the genetic and exposure-history diversity represented. Rarefaction of sorted-subset datasets indicated incomplete sequencing despite the large sequencing depth. Sharing across several donors was observed for approximately 5% of naive CD4, about 3.2% of naive CD8, 2% to 2.5% of memory CD4, and roughly 0.43% of memory CD8 clonotypes. Based on pairwise subsampling, the degree of clonotype sharing among donors was expected to be affected by sequencing depth. Compared with non-shared clonotypes, the clonotypes found in all four sorted-subset donors had higher generation probabilities.

The TCR originated in a man aged 18 to 30 in good health. The chain is assembled from TRBV6-6 and TRBJ1-5, and 8 junction bases match TRBD1. The sequenced material came from naive CD4+ T cells sorted from blood. What the cell subset or site label conveys for this sample: CD45RA+ positively selected. The nucleotide sequence reads TGTGCCAGCAGTCAAGGACAGGGCAACACTCAGCCCCAGCATTTT. It encodes CASSQGQGNTQPQHF.